This section outlines one T cell receptor beta chain sequence together with its context. Its cognate antigen has yet to be identified. The input lacks base qualities; no much larger clone sits a single base away. Collaborating institutions collected whole blood in K2EDTA tubes following their own protocols. For TCRbeta analysis, collaborators shipped samples in one of three forms: frozen whole blood, isolated PBMCs, or DNA extracted from either of those sample types. The germline V gene specifies MNHEY as CDR1 and SVGEGT as CDR2. The CDR3 runs 15 amino acids, cysteine and phenylalanine included. The only DNA kept is the CDR3, 45 bases in frame from the first base. V lost 4 bases and J lost 4 bases, and the count of bases not matched to a germline gene is 6. This record comes from a study of blood T cell repertoires in COVID-19 (dated by TCRdb to about 2020). Regarding the complete study: Collaborator samples came from the United States, Italy and Spain and covered acute and convalescent phases of COVID-19. Where available, HLA class I and class II types were obtained from metadata supplied by the sample provider rather than from assay-based typing. The repertoires were made available in a free public database intended to serve as a resource for research on the immune response to SARS-CoV-2. Samples came from the ongoing ImmuneRACE study (first 160 participants) plus 1,254 subjects from 6 global collaborators. The material from the prospective study consisted of cDNA or gDNA derived from T cells, B-cell-depleted T cells, or PBMCs. Sample metadata almost always included a de-identified subject ID, COVID-19 status, age in years and sex. Subjects who had been exposed to COVID-19, were actively infected with it, or had recovered from it provided the deeply sampled blood TCRbeta repertoires that made up the dataset. Study-level results and caveats: Clinical and demographic metadata were provided uncurated, with the amount varying by source and participant.

TCRbeta CDR3 regions were amplified from genomic DNA using the immunoSEQ Assay, a bias-controlled multiplex PCR. The paper's processing steps were these. Within the assay, amplification of reference gene primers was used to estimate how many nucleated cells each sample contained. To quantify the absolute abundance of each unique TCRbeta CDR3 rearrangement, sequence reads were collapsed and filtered. For each sample, productive Simpson clonality was calculated by taking the square root of Simpson's diversity index across productive rearrangements. Held by TCRdb, this immuneACCESS table contains in-frame sequences only and omits some clones. Under half of the omission traces to an unresolved V gene where checked; the cause of the rest is unknown. Clonal size and the V and J genes are those of that table, whereas D and trimming came from the DNA. The sample contains roughly 67,000 clones, 86% of them found a single time. The ten largest account for approximately 3.7% of the sample.

The rearranged chain carries TRBV6-2 or TRBV6-3 and TRBJ1-2; TRBD1 fits 10 bases in the junction. The specimen sequenced was peripheral blood. The source of this sequence is a man aged 45-60 years with acute or convalescent COVID-19. The DNA sequence reads TGTGCCAGCAGTTCTGACAGGGGGCGCTTCTATGGCTACACCTTC. It codes for CASSSDRGRFYGYTF.